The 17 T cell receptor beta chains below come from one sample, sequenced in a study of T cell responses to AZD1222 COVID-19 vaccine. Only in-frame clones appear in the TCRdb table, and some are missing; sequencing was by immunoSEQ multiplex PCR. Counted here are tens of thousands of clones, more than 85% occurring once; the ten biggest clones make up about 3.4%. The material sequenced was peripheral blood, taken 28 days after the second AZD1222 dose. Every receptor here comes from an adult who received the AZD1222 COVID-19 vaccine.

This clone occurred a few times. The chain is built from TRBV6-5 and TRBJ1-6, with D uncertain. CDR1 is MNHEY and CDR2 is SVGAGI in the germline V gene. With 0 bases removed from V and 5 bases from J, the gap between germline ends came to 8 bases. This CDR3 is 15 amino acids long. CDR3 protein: CASSYSGFDNSPLHF. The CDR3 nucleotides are TGTGCCAGCAGTTACTCAGGGTTTGATAATTCACCCCTCCACTTT.

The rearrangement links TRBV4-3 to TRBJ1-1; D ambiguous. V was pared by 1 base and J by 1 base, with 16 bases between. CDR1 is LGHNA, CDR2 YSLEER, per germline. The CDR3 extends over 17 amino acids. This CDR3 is CASSQGSSGRGNTEAFF. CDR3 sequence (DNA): TGCGCCAGCAGCCAAGGGTCAAGCGGTAGAGGGAACACTGAAGCTTTCTTT.

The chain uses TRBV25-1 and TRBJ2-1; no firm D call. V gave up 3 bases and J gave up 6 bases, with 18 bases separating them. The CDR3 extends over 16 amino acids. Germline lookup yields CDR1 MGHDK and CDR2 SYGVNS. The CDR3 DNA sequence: TGTGCCAGCAGTGACCATAGACAACTGCTGGGCAATGAGCAGTTCTTC. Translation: CASSDHRQLLGNEQFF.

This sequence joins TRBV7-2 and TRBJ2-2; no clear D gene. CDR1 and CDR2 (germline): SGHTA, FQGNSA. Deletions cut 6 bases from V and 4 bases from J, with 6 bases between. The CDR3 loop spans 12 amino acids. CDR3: CASRALTGELFF. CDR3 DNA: TGTGCCAGCAGGGCGCTCACCGGGGAGCTGTTTTTT.

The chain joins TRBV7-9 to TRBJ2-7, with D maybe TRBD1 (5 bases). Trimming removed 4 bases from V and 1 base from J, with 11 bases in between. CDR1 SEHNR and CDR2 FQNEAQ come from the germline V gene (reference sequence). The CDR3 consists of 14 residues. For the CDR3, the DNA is TGTGCCAGCAGCTCCCCCCAGGGTTCCTACGAGCAGTACTTC. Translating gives CASSSPQGSYEQYF. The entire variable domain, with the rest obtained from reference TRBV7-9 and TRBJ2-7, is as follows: DTGVSQNPRHKITKRGQNVTFRCDPISEHNRLYWYRQTLGQGPEFLTYFQNEAQLEKSRLLSDRFSAERPKGSFSTLEIQRTEQGDSAMYLCASSSPQGSYEQYFGPGTRLTVT.

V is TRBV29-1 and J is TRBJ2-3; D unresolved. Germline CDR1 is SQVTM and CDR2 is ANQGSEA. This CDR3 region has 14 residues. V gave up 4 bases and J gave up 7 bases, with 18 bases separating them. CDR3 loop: CSVGGWDWKNTQYF. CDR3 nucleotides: TGCAGCGTTGGTGGTTGGGATTGGAAGAATACGCAGTATTTT.

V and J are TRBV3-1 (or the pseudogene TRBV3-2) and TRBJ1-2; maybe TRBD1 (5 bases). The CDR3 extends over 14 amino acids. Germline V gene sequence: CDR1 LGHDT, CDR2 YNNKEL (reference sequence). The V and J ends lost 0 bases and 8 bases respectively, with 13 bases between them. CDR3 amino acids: CASSQDWQGRGYTF. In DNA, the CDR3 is TGTGCCAGCAGCCAAGATTGGCAGGGCCGGGGCTACACCTTC.

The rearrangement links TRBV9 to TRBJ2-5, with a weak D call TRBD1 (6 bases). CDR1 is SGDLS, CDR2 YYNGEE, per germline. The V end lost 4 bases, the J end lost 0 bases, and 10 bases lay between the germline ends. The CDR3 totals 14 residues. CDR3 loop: CASSPQGHQETQYF. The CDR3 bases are TGTGCCAGCAGCCCACAGGGTCACCAAGAGACCCAGTACTTC.

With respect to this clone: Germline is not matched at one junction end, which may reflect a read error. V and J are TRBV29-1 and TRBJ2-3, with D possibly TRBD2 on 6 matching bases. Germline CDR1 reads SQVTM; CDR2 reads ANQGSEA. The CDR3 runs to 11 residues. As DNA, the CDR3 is TGCAGCGTGGGAGCTAGCGCGCCGTGGCATTTT. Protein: CSVGASAPWHF.

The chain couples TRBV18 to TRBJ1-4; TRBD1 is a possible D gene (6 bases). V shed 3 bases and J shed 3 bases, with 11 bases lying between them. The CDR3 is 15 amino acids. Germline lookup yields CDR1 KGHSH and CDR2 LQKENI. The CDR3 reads CASSPQGISNEKLFF. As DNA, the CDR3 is TGTGCCAGCTCACCCCAGGGGATATCTAATGAAAAACTGTTTTTT.

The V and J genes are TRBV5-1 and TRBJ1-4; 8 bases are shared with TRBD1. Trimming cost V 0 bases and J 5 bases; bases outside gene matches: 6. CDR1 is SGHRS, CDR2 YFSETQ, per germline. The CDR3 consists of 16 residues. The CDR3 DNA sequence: TGCGCCAGCAGCTTGGGGACAGGGACCCTGAATGAAAAACTGTTTTTT. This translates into CASSLGTGTLNEKLFF.

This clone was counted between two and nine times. For the CDR3, the DNA is TGCAGTGCCGACAGGGCCTATGGCTACACCTTC. Protein sequence: CSADRAYGYTF. This chain uses TRBV20-1 with TRBJ1-2; 7 bases map to TRBD1. With 6 bases clipped from V and 4 bases from J, the junction kept 2 bases outside the gene matches. Germline values: CDR1 DFQATT, CDR2 SNEGSKA (reference sequence). CDR3 length equals 11 residues.

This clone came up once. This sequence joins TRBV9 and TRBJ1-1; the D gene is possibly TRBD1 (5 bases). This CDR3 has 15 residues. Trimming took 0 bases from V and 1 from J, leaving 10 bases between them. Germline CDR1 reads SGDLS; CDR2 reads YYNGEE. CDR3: CASSVVMGGNTEAFF. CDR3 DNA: TGTGCCAGCAGCGTAGTGATGGGGGGGAACACTGAAGCTTTCTTT.

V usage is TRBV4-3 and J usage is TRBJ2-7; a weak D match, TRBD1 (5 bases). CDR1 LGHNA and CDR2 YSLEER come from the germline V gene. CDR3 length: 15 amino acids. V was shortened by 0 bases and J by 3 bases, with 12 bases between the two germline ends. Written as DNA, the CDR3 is TGCGCCAGCAGCCAAGATCAGGGCGGAGACTACGAGCAGTACTTC. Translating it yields CASSQDQGGDYEQYF.

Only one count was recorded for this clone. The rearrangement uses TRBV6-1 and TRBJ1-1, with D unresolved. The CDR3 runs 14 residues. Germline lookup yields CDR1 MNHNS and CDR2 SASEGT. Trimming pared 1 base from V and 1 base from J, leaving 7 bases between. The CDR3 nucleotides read TGTGCCAGCAGTGAAGATAGGCGGAACACTGAAGCTTTCTTT. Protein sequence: CASSEDRRNTEAFF.

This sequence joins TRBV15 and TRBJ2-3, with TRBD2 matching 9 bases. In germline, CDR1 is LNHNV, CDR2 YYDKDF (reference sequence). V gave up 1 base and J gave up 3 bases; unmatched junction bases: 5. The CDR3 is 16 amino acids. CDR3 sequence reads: CATSRVASGETDTQYF. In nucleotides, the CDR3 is TGTGCCACCAGCAGAGTCGCTAGCGGGGAAACAGATACGCAGTATTTT. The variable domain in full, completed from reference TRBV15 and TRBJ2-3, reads DAMVIQNPRYQVTQFGKPVTLSCSQTLNHNVMYWYQQKSSQAPKLLFHYYDKDFNNEADTPDNFQSRRPNTSFCFLDIRSPGLGDTAMYLCATSRVASGETDTQYFGPGTRLTVL.

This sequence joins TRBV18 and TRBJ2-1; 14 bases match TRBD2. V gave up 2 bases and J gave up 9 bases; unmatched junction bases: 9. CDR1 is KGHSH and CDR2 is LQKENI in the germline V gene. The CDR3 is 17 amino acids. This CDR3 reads CASSPGLAGGSSREQFF. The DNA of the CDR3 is TGTGCCAGCTCACCAGGACTAGCGGGGGGCAGTAGCCGTGAGCAGTTCTTC.